This T cell receptor (beta chain) was found in a study of molecular identifiers for immune sequencing clone quantification. Study at large: Replicates split RNA from roughly 18,000 or 92,000 naive CD8 cells five ways, and the researchers sequenced four portions.

Germline loops: CDR1 MNHNY, CDR2 SVGAGI (reference sequence). The CDR3 totals 16 residues. With V trimmed by 5 bases and J by 4 bases, 9 bases remained unmatched. RNA fractions of 10%, 30% or 50% and roughly 18,000 to 1,000,000 sorted cells were the source of naive CD8 libraries. Methods described previously were used for bulk TCR libraries, and listed TCR primers were applied. In TCRdb, the PCR reads were re-called with MiXCR into one record per CDR3 protein. The sample consists of about 510,000 distinct CDR3 sequences, 20% to 25% of them appearing once. A few counts support this clonotype. This chain joins TRBV6-6 and TRBJ2-1; TRBD2 agrees at 9 bases. Sequencing was done on a sample of naive CD8+ T cells from blood, with Jurkat cell RNA spiked in. Stated subset: FACS-sorted CD8+CD4-CCR7+CD45RA+ naive T cells. This sequence originates from a human donor in good health. Some libraries in this study had Jurkat cell RNA spiked in. CDR3 sequence: CASSTGAGGQYNEQFF. The CDR3 DNA follows: TGTGCCAGCAGTACCGGAGCGGGGGGTCAATACAATGAGCAGTTCTTC.